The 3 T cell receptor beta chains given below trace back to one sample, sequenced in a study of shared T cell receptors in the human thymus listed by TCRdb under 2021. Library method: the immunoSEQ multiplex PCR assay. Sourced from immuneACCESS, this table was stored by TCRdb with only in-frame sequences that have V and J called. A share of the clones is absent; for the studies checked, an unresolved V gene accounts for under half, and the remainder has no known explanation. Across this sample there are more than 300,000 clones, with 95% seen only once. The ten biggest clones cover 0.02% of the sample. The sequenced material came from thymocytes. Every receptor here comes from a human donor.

The CDR3 reads CASSFGPGGETQYF. Written as DNA, the CDR3 is TGTGCCAGCAGTTTCGGACCGGGAGGGGAGACCCAGTACTTC. The genes are TRBV28 and TRBJ2-5; 8 nucleotides align to TRBD2. V lost 3 bases to trimming and J lost 5 bases; unmatched junction nucleotides: 5. This CDR3 is 14 amino acids long. CDR1 and CDR2 (germline): MDHEN, SYDVKM.

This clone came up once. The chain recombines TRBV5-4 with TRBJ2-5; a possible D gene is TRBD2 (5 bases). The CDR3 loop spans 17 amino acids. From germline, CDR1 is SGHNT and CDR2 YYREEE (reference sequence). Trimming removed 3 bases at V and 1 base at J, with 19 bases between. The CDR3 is CASSYNYKGDRQETQYF. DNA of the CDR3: TGTGCCAGCAGCTACAACTACAAGGGAGACCGCCAAGAGACCCAGTACTTC.

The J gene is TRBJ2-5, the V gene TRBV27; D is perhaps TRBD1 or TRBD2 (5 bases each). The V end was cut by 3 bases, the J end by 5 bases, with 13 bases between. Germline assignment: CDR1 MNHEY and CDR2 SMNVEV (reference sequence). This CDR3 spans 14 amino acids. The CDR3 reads CASSFVGVGETQYF. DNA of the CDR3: TGTGCCAGCAGTTTCGTGGGGGTGGGGGAGACCCAGTACTTC.